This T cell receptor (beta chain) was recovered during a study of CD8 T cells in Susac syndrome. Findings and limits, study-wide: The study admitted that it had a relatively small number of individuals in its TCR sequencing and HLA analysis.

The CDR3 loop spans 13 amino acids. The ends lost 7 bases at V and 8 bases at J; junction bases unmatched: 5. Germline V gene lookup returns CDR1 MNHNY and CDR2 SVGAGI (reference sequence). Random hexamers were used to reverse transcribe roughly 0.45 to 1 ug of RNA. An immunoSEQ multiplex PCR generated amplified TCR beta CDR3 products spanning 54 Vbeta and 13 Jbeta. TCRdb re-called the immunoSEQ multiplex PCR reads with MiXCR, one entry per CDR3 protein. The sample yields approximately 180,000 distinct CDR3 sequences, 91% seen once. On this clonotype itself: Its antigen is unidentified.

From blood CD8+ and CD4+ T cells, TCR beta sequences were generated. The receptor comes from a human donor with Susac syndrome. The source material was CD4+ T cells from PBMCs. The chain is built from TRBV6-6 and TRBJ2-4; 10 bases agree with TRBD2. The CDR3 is CASIPSGGDIQYF. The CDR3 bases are TGTGCCAGCATCCCTAGCGGGGGTGACATTCAGTACTTC.